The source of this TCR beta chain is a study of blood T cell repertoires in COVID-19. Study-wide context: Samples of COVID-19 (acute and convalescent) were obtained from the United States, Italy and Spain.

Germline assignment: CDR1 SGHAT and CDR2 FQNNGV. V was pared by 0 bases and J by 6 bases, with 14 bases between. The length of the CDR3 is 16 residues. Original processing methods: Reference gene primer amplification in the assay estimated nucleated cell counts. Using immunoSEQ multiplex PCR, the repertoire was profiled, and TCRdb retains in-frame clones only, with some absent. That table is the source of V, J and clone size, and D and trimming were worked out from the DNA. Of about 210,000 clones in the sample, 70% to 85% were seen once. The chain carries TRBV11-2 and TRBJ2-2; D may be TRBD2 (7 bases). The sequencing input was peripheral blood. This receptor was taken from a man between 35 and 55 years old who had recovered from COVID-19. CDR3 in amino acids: CASSLELREGAGELFF. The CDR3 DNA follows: TGTGCCAGCAGCTTAGAATTGAGGGAGGGGGCCGGGGAGCTGTTTTTT.